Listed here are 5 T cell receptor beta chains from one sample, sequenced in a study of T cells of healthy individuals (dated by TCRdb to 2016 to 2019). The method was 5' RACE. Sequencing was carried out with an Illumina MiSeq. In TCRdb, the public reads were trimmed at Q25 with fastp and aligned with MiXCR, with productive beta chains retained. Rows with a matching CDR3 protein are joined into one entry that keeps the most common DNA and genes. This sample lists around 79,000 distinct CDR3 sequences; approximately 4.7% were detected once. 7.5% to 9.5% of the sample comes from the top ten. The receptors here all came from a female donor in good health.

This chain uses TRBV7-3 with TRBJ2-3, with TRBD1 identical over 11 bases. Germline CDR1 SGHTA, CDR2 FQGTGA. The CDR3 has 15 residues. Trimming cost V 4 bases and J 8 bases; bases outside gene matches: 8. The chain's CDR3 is CASSSGTGGFGTQYF. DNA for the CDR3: TGTGCCAGCAGCTCAGGGACAGGGGGATTTGGTACGCAGTATTTT. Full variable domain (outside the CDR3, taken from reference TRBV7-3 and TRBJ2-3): GAGVSQTPSNKVTEKGKYVELRCDPISGHTALYWYRQSLGQGPEFLIYFQGTGAADDSGLPNDRFFAVRPEGSVSTLKIQRTERGDSAVYLCASSSGTGGFGTQYFGPGTRLTVL.

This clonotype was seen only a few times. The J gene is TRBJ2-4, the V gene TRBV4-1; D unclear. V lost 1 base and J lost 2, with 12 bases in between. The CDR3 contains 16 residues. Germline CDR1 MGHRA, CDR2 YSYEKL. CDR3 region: CASSQGPYSSKNIQYF. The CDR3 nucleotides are TGCGCCAGCAGCCAAGGCCCGTACTCCTCCAAAAACATTCAGTACTTC.

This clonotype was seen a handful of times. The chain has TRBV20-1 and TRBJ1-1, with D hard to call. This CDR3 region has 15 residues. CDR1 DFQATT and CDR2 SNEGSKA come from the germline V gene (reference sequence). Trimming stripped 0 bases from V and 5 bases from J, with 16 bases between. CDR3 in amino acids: CSARDYRSSGTEAFF. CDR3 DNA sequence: TGCAGTGCTAGAGATTATCGCTCGTCGGGGACTGAAGCTTTCTTT.

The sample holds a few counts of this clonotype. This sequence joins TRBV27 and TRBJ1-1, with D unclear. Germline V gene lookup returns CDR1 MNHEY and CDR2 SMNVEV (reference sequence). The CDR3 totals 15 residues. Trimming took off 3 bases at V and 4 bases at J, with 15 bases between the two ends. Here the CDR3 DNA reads TGTGCCAGCAGTTTGATAGGACCCCTGGGCACTGAAGCTTTCTTT. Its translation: CASSLIGPLGTEAFF.

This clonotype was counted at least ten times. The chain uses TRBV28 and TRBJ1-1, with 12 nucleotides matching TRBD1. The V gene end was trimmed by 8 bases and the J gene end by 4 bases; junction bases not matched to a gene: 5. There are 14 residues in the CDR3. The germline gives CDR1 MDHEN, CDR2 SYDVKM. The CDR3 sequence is CASGDRGLSTEAFF. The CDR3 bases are TGTGCCAGCGGGGACAGGGGGCTAAGCACTGAAGCTTTCTTT.